These T cell receptor beta chains were read from a single sample in a study of blood T cell repertoires in COVID-19. Sequenced by immunoSEQ multiplex PCR; TCRdb stores in-frame clones only, minus some. The sample lists 200,000 to 250,000 clones, over 80% seen once, with under 13% in the top ten. Sequenced: PBMCs or T cells enriched from blood (not recorded which). These TCRs come from a man aged 18 to 30 with acute COVID-19. The CDR3 runs from the conserved cysteine through the conserved F or W. A D gene is named only where the DNA matches it firmly. Clone size appears in some rows only: once, few, many, or a class for an expanded clone.

-	-	TRBJ2-3	TRBV6-5	TGTGCCAGCAGTTCATTTCTAGGCACAGATACGCAGTATTTT	CASSSFLGTDTQYF
-	-	TRBJ2-5	TRBV4-1	TGCGCCAGCAGCCCGGGCGGGTATCGAGAGACCCAGTACTTC	CASSPGGYRETQYF
-	-	TRBJ1-1	TRBV28	TGTGCCAGCAGTTTATACTTTCGGGAGCCATGGGACACTGAAGCTTTCTTT	CASSLYFREPWDTEAFF
-	-	TRBJ1-6	TRBV5-6	TGTGCCAGCAGCTATAGACAGGCCCAGCCCCTTTCACCCCTCCACTTT	CASSYRQAQPLSPLHF
-	once	TRBJ2-7	TRBV19	TGTGCCAGTAGCCTAGCACAGGGCCACTCCTACGAGCAGTACTTC	CASSLAQGHSYEQYF
TRBD2	few	TRBJ2-1	TRBV28	TGTGCCAGCAGTTTCCCGGGACTAGCGGGAGGTAGGGTCTCTCGCAATGAGCAGTTCTTC	CASSFPGLAGGRVSRNEQFF
-	-	TRBJ2-3	TRBV19	TGTGCCAGTAATACGGCAGGGCGACCAGATACGCAGTATTTT	CASNTAGRPDTQYF
-	once	TRBJ1-2	TRBV28	TGTGCCAGCAGTCCCTGGGGAGTTGGCAGTTATGGCTACACCTTC	CASSPWGVGSYGYTF
TRBD2	-	TRBJ2-1	TRBV4-2	TGTGCCAGCAGCAGGAGACTAGCGGGAAACAATGAGCAGTTCTTC	CASSRRLAGNNEQFF
TRBD2	once	TRBJ2-5	TRBV4-3	TGCGCCAGCAGCCAAGCACTAGCGGGATCGGGACAAGAGACCCAGTACTTC	CASSQALAGSGQETQYF
TRBD1	-	TRBJ1-1	TRBV28	TGTGCCAGCAGTCCTTGGACAGGGAACACTGAAGCTTTCTTT	CASSPWTGNTEAFF
-	few	TRBJ1-1	TRBV18	TGTGCCAGCTCACCATCAGGGTCGGGGGGGAACACTGAAGCTTTCTTT	CASSPSGSGGNTEAFF
-	once	TRBJ2-3	TRBV4-1	TGCGCCAGCAGACTCACAGCGGGCTTCACAGATACGCAGTATTTT	CASRLTAGFTDTQYF
TRBD2	-	TRBJ2-7	TRBV5-1	TGCGCCAGCAGCTTGGCCGGGGGGGCGGTTTCACCCTACGAGCAGTACTTC	CASSLAGGAVSPYEQYF
TRBD2	-	TRBJ2-1	TRBV5-1	TGCGCCAGCAGCCCGGGACTAGCGGGAGTGGTTGATGAGCAGTTCTTC	CASSPGLAGVVDEQFF
TRBD1	-	TRBJ2-1	TRBV19	TGTGCCAGTAGTACGTTGACAGGGGGACTCTACAATGAGCAGTTCTTC	CASSTLTGGLYNEQFF
TRBD1	few	TRBJ2-1	TRBV2	TGTGCCAGCAGGGGACAGGGCAATGAGCAGTTCTTC	CASRGQGNEQFF